Listed below are T cell receptor beta chains from one sample, sequenced in a study of T cells after yellow fever vaccination. TCRdb called the 5' RACE reads again in MiXCR, with one record for every CDR3 protein. The sample has some 80,000 distinct CDR3 sequences, roughly 15% seen once. The sample here was CD8+ T cells not binding an NS4B(214-222) dextramer, sorted from PBMCs, taken roughly 20 days after the first yellow fever vaccination. These receptors were taken from a man between 18 and 35 years old who received the YFV17D yellow fever vaccine. CDR3s include the opening cysteine and the closing phenylalanine or tryptophan. D genes are given only for firm matches. Size tells how often a clone was seen (once, few, many) or the class of an expanded clone, and some rows leave it out.

D	length	V	size	J	DNA	CDR3
NA	17	TRBV5-1	NA	TRBJ2-3	TGCGCCAGCAGCCCCCTCCTTGAGGCGGGGCCCGCAGATACGCAGTATTTT	CASSPLLEAGPADTQYF
NA	15	TRBV7-9	few	TRBJ2-5	TGTGCCAGCAGCTTACTGTCGGGGGTCTGGGAGACCCAGTACTTC	CASSLLSGVWETQYF
NA	13	TRBV4-1	few	TRBJ2-1	TGCGCCAGCAGCCAAGATCCCAGGAATGAGCAGTTCTTC	CASSQDPRNEQFF
TRBD1	15	TRBV29-1	NA	TRBJ2-2	TGCAGCGCCTTACCGGGACAGGGTAACGCCGGGGAGCTGTTTTTT	CSALPGQGNAGELFF
NA	15	TRBV7-9	few	TRBJ2-1	TGTGCCAGCAGCTACGCCGGGACCCAATACAATGAGCAGTTCTTC	CASSYAGTQYNEQFF
NA	14	TRBV6-5	NA	TRBJ1-2	TGTGCCAGCAGTATAGGACAGTCTAACTATGGCTACACCTTC	CASSIGQSNYGYTF
NA	12	TRBV7-6	many	TRBJ2-1	TGTGCCAGCAGTCCCGGGACTGAAGAGCAGTTCTTC	CASSPGTEEQFF
TRBD1	16	TRBV2	few	TRBJ2-7	TGTGCCAGCAGTGAATACGCCCGGACAGGGGGCAACGAGCAGTACTTC	CASSEYARTGGNEQYF
NA	14	TRBV4-1	NA	TRBJ2-4	TGCGCCAGCAGCCCCCTCGAAGACGTCAACATTCAGTACTTC	CASSPLEDVNIQYF
TRBD2	18	TRBV4-1	NA	TRBJ2-1	TGCGCCAGCAGCCCTTCCCCCCCAGCTAGCGGGGGGAACAATGAGCAGTTCTTC	CASSPSPPASGGNNEQFF
TRBD1	15	TRBV7-6	few	TRBJ2-2	TGTGCCAGCAGCCTCACAGGGGGAGGTACCGGGGAGCTGTTTTTT	CASSLTGGGTGELFF
TRBD1	17	TRBV27	few	TRBJ2-1	TGTGCCAGCAGTTGGGACAGGGATGTCCTAGTCGCCAATGAGCAGTTCTTC	CASSWDRDVLVANEQFF
NA	14	TRBV15	NA	TRBJ1-1	TGTGCCACCAGCAGGGACCGGGGGAACACTGAAGCTTTCTTT	CATSRDRGNTEAFF
NA	12	TRBV6-1	few	TRBJ2-7	TGTGCCAGCAGTGAGCTGTCCTACGAGCAGTACTTC	CASSELSYEQYF
NA	13	TRBV5-4	few	TRBJ2-5	TGTGCCAGCAGTGGAGAGAACCAAGAGACCCAGTACTTC	CASSGENQETQYF
TRBD2	15	TRBV2	NA	TRBJ2-5	TGTGCCAGCAGTAACCCGGGACTAGAGGAAGAGACCCAGTACTTC	CASSNPGLEEETQYF
NA	15	TRBV7-9	few	TRBJ1-4	TGTGCCAGCAGCCCACATCCGAAAGGTGACGAAAAACTGTTTTTT	CASSPHPKGDEKLFF
TRBD2	15	TRBV10-3	few	TRBJ2-7	TGTGCCATCAGAGAGACTAGCGGGGCCCCCTACGAGCAGTACTTC	CAIRETSGAPYEQYF
NA	15	TRBV6-1	NA	TRBJ2-1	NA	CASSFGAGSYNEQLF
NA	15	TRBV9	few	TRBJ1-5	TGTGCCAGCAGCGTAGGGGGCGCGGGCAATCAGCCCCAGCATTTT	CASSVGGAGNQPQHF
NA	14	TRBV11-2	few	TRBJ2-2	TGTGCCAGCAGCGCCCCCGGGGGTCCCGGGGAGCTGTTTTTT	CASSAPGGPGELFF
NA	18	TRBV3-1	many	TRBJ2-4	TGTGCCAGCAGCCCCCTAAGACTCCTCACCTTCGCCAAAAACATTCAGTACTTC	CASSPLRLLTFAKNIQYF
TRBD1	15	TRBV23-1	NA	TRBJ2-3	TGCGCCAGCACCTCGGACAGGAGACACACAGATACGCAGTATTTT	CASTSDRRHTDTQYF
NA	13	TRBV6-4	few	TRBJ2-1	TGTGCCAGCAGTGACCTCGGGGGAAATGAGCAGTTCTTC	CASSDLGGNEQFF
TRBD1	14	TRBV3-1	few	TRBJ1-5	TGTGCCAGCAGCCTGACAGGGGACAATCAGCCCCAGCATTTT	CASSLTGDNQPQHF
NA	15	TRBV15	NA	TRBJ2-7	TGTGCCACCAGTCCGAAAGCCAGTTCCCCCTACGAGCAGTACTTC	CATSPKASSPYEQYF
NA	14	TRBV6-5	NA	TRBJ2-5	TGTGCCAGCAGTTATCCCGGGGTGCAAGAGACCCAGTACTTC	CASSYPGVQETQYF
NA	15	TRBV29-1	NA	TRBJ1-1	TGCAGCGTTGAACTCAGAGGAACAGGAGACAGCCAAGCTTTCTTT	CSVELRGTGDSQAFF
NA	14	TRBV20-1	few	TRBJ2-7	TGCAGTGCTAGAGACATCTCCAGGGCCTACGAGCAGTACTTC	CSARDISRAYEQYF
NA	13	TRBV11-1	NA	TRBJ1-5	TGTGCCAGCGCAGGGTACGGCAATCAGCCCCAGCATTTT	CASAGYGNQPQHF
NA	17	TRBV4-2	NA	TRBJ2-1	TGTGCCAGCAGCCAAGATTGGGGTCGGGGCTCCTACAATGAGCAGTTCTTC	CASSQDWGRGSYNEQFF
TRBD2	15	TRBV4-3	few	TRBJ2-1	TGCGCCAGCAGCCAGGGGGTGGGGGGGTACAATGAGCAGTTCTTC	CASSQGVGGYNEQFF
TRBD1	15	TRBV7-8	few	TRBJ1-2	TGTGCCAGCAGCCGACAAGGACAGGGGAACTATGGCTACACCTTC	CASSRQGQGNYGYTF
NA	13	TRBV10-3	NA	TRBJ2-5	TGTGCCACCCTAGAACCGACGGAAGAGACCCAGTACTTC	CATLEPTEETQYF
NA	13	TRBV7-9	few	TRBJ2-3	TGTGCCAGCAACGGACCGAGCACAGATACGCAGTATTTT	CASNGPSTDTQYF
NA	13	TRBV12-3/TRBV12-4	few	TRBJ2-5	TGTGCCAGCAGTTTGGCATTGGGAGAGACCCAGTACTTC	CASSLALGETQYF
NA	15	TRBV20-1	NA	TRBJ2-1	TGCAGTGCTAGCCATAGAGGGGGACCATTCGATGAGCAGTTCTTC	CSASHRGGPFDEQFF
NA	15	TRBV4-2	few	TRBJ2-2	TGTGCCAGCAGCCAAGAATGGGGTAACACCGGGGAGCTGTTTTTT	CASSQEWGNTGELFF
NA	14	TRBV7-6	NA	TRBJ2-5	TGTGCCAGCAGCTTAGCCCCGAGGGGGGAGACCCAGTACTTC	CASSLAPRGETQYF
NA	16	TRBV5-1	few	TRBJ2-7	TGCGCCAGCAGCTTGGCCGGGAGGACAGGGAGTTACGAGCAGTACTTC	CASSLAGRTGSYEQYF
TRBD2	15	TRBV3-1	NA	TRBJ2-1	TGTGCCAGCAGCCATACTAGCGGGGGGGCCCATGAGCAGTTCTTC	CASSHTSGGAHEQFF
TRBD1	12	TRBV6-6	NA	TRBJ2-7	TGTGCCAGCAGCGACAGGGTTTACGAGCAGTACTTC	CASSDRVYEQYF
NA	15	TRBV20-1	NA	TRBJ1-4	TGCAGTGCTAGGGGATTCTGGGATAGTAATGAAAAACTGTTTTTT	CSARGFWDSNEKLFF
NA	18	TRBV4-3	many	TRBJ2-5	TGCGCCAGCAGCCAAGAGGGTCCCAGGAGCTTCATCCAAGAGACCCAGTACTTC	CASSQEGPRSFIQETQYF
NA	12	TRBV12-3/TRBV12-4	few	TRBJ1-2	TGTGCCAGCTCCCCGGGCGGGGTGGGCTACACCTTC	CASSPGGVGYTF
TRBD2	15	TRBV10-2	few	TRBJ2-3	TGCGCCAGCAGTTTTGGACTAGCGAACGCAGATACGCAGTATTTT	CASSFGLANADTQYF